The clone carrying this TCR beta chain was found once. Its antigen is unidentified. TCR beta CDR3 sequences were amplified from RNA transcripts. Researchers ran a first-round RT-PCR on the TCR CDR3 using the HTBI primer set. From the multiplex PCR reads, TCRdb called clonotypes with MiXCR, one entry per CDR3 protein. The sample includes hundreds of thousands of distinct CDR3 sequences, 14% of them seen just once. V shed 4 bases and J 14 bases; nucleotides not matched to a gene: 6. CDR3 size: 13 residues. Germline loops: CDR1 ENHRY, CDR2 SYGVKD. This sample stems from a study of T cells in Graves' hyperthyroidism and ophthalmopathy. Study findings and constraints: Separation of ophthalmopathy from stable hyperthyroidism was achieved by a 13 V-J model.

The sequence was obtained from a woman aged 18-29 years with Graves' hyperthyroidism. J is TRBJ2-1 and V is TRBV10-3, with TRBD2 matching over 12 bases. Input material: blood. CDR3 in DNA: TGTGCCATCAGTGTCCCTAGCGGGAGGGAAAAGTTCTTC. Protein product: CAISVPSGREKFF.